This T cell receptor beta chain was documented in a study of shared clonotypes between healthy human individuals (dated by TCRdb to about 2020). Concerning the study at large: A few men and two women, aged 18 to 49 years, made up the cohort. Different laboratories and diverse techniques were used to prepare libraries and sequence TCR repertoires, to increase sequencing depth and limit assay-specific biases. Per donor, three plates each were used for CD4 naive and CD4 memory, two for CD8 naive, and one for CD8 memory. Per donor, leukapheresis produced somewhere between about 0.85 and 9.5 billion PBMCs. To estimate repertoire size and how much clonotype sharing occurs between individuals, the study deeply sequenced the blood TCR repertoires of roughly 5 healthy adults.

CD8 naive samples were obtained by positive selection for CCR7 among CD45RO-negative cells, yielding a CD45RA+CCR7+ population from which TemRA cells were excluded. The donors were healthy, HIV-negative adults with no recently reported acute infections or vaccinations. Every donor was a Caucasian adult living in Nashville, Tennessee, USA. Blood was collected by leukapheresis, and PBMCs were isolated by Ficoll-Histopaque density gradient centrifugation and then cryopreserved in liquid nitrogen vapor phase. Analytical flow cytometry was used to check the purity and quantity of each magnetically sorted T cell population. From each sorted fraction, genomic DNA was isolated and quantified by UV absorbance on a Nanodrop 2000c. Cut back by 5 bases and 6 bases, the V and J ends lie 13 bases apart. The CDR3 holds 13 amino acids from the cysteine to the phenylalanine. Only the CDR3 DNA stays, 39 bases, in frame from base 1. CDR1 and CDR2 are read off the germline V gene (reference sequence) as SEHNR and FQNEAQ.

Using the deep immunoSEQ assay, TCR CDR3 regions were amplified from genomic DNA by multiplex PCR. Extracted genomic DNA from each cell subset was spread evenly across all wells of several immunoSEQ 96-well plates, with each plate serving as a replicate. For sorted subsets, roughly 200 ng of genomic DNA, equivalent to around 30,000 T cell genomes, went into each replicate PCR. Purified libraries were measured with a Qubit 3.0 fluorometer, size-checked on a Bioanalyzer 2100, and measured again with the KAPA Library Quantification kit. A separate single-read 150-cycle Illumina NextSeq 550 flow cell was used to sequence each immunoSEQ 96-well plate. In the paper's pipeline: Because the immunoSEQ output held only junctional sequences and lacked quality scores, the filtering could not match the filtering applied to full-length reads. Sequences were annotated with PyIR, a Python wrapper for IgBLAST v1.9, and V/J genes and CDR3 were assigned using IMGT germline references. Reads were filtered out if the reads had weak V/J assignments (E-value above 1e-6), no CDR3, stop codons, out-of-frame junctions, or ambiguous translated residues. A V3J clonotype was defined by an identical inferred V gene, J gene, and CDR3 amino acid sequence. Percentage overlap between repertoires was computed as shared unique clonotypes divided by the size of the smaller repertoire. Three approaches were used to assess repertoire richness: RTK rarefaction, the Chao1 estimator, and Recon v2.1 estimates of unobserved clonotypes. Generation probabilities were computed with OLGA for all TCRbeta clonotypes obtained by the gDNA method from several donors. TCRdb took this table from immuneACCESS and kept in-frame rearrangements with V and J called. Such tables lack part of the clones; where checked against another copy, unresolved V genes explain under half of the gap, and the rest is unexplained. V and J calls plus clone size are reproduced from that table; the DNA served to infer D and trimming. The sample profile shows roughly 2.1 million clones; about 92% of them were found once. The ten largest clones capture around 1.7% of the sample.

A word on this clone: Its target antigen remains unknown. One base away there is no much larger clone; base qualities are not given.

General conclusions and limits of the study: Incomplete sequencing was indicated by rarefaction of sorted-subset datasets, despite the large sequencing depth. Compared with non-shared clonotypes, the clonotypes found in all four sorted-subset donors had higher generation probabilities. Naive subsets generally had larger estimated clonotype richness than memory subsets. Sharing across a handful of donors was observed for around 5% of naive CD4, less than 4% of naive CD8, over 2% of memory CD4, and around 0.42% of memory CD8 clonotypes. Because the study included a small number of donors, the genetic and exposure-history diversity represented was limited. Sampling was restricted to blood, and TCR repertoires in tissues likely differ from the TCR repertoires found in blood. Pairwise subsampling led to the expectation that sequencing depth would affect the degree of clonotype sharing among donors.

The sequence links TRBV7-9 to TRBJ1-2, with the D gene not clear enough to name. This clonotype originated in a man aged 18-30 years in good health. Some clones in this sample may be carry-over from other donors' samples. The sample was naive CD8+ T cells from PBMCs. Read against the paper, the sample's cell subset or site label means: CD45RA+CCR7+. CDR3 region: CASSPGPVDGYTF. The bases are TGTGCCAGCAGCCCAGGACCGGTGGATGGCTACACCTTC.